One sample yielded the 26 T cell receptor beta chains listed below, sequenced in a study of CD8+CD57+ T cells in acquired aplastic anemia. Using genomic DNA as the template, TCR beta VDJ and CDR3 profiling was carried out. A single record per CDR3 protein comes from TCRdb applying MiXCR to the reads. Among under 200,000 distinct CDR3 sequences listed, approximately 43% were seen once. The source material was sorted CD4+, CD8+, or CD8+CD57+ T cells (not recorded which) from PBMCs. Source of these receptors: a human donor in good health.

This clonotype was seen at least ten times. The chain recombines TRBV2 with TRBJ1-4; D call uncertain. Trimming took off 4 bases at V and 4 bases at J, with 10 bases between the two ends. Germline V gives CDR1 SNHLY, CDR2 FYNNEI. The CDR3 runs 14 residues. In nucleotides, the CDR3 is TGTGCCAGCAGTGTGGGGTCAGATAATGAAAAACTGTTTTTT. Amino acid sequence: CASSVGSDNEKLFF.

A single count supports this clonotype. J is TRBJ2-7 and V is TRBV20-1; D may match TRBD1 or TRBD2 (5 bases each). This CDR3 contains 13 residues. V was shortened by 3 bases and J by 1 base, with 10 bases between the two germline ends. Germline V gene sequence: CDR1 DFQATT, CDR2 SNEGSKA (reference sequence). CDR3 residues: CSASGDASYEQYF. The CDR3 DNA reads as TGCAGTGCTAGCGGGGACGCGTCCTACGAGCAGTACTTC.

The rearrangement uses TRBV10-2 and TRBJ1-5, with a possible D match to TRBD1 (6 bases). In germline, CDR1 is WSHSY, CDR2 SAAADI. The V end was cut by 5 bases, the J end by 4 bases, with 12 bases between. The CDR3 is 14 amino acids. The CDR3 sequence is CASSTGGINQPQHF. CDR3 nucleotides: TGCGCCAGCAGTACGGGGGGCATTAATCAGCCCCAGCATTTT.

This clonotype was detected many times. The V gene is TRBV11-2, the J gene TRBJ1-1; no clear D gene. V was shortened by 8 bases and J by 1 base, with 17 bases between the two germline ends. The CDR3 spans 15 residues. Germline-derived CDR1 and CDR2 are SGHAT and FQNNGV. The CDR3 bases are TGTGCCAGCCGGCGAGTCGGGCGGGCGAACACTGAAGCTTTCTTT. Encoded protein: CASRRVGRANTEAFF.

This clonotype was recorded at least ten times. This chain uses TRBV7-9 with TRBJ2-3; a weak D match, TRBD1 (5 bases). The CDR3 is 14 residues long. Trimming pared 1 base from V and 4 bases from J, leaving 9 bases between. CDR1 SEHNR and CDR2 FQNEAQ come from the germline V gene (reference sequence). CDR3 region: CASSLVQGADTQYF. The CDR3, as DNA: TGTGCCAGCAGCTTAGTGCAGGGTGCAGATACGCAGTATTTT.

About this clonotype: Possible read error: a much larger clone is one base away. This chain uses TRBV4-1 with TRBJ2-7, with D perhaps matching TRBD1 (6 bases). The V end was cut by 6 bases, the J end by 7 bases, with 28 bases between. The CDR3 extends over 17 amino acids. CDR1 and CDR2 (germline): MGHRA, YSYEKL. For the CDR3, the DNA is TGCGCCAGCAGGCAGCCCGGAAAGGTGGACAGCCTGGGGGAGCAGTACTTC. The encoded protein is CASRQPGKVDSLGEQYF.

In its sample, this clonotype was seen many times. The chain recombines TRBV2 with TRBJ2-6; the match to TRBD1 covers 7 bases. Per germline, CDR1 SNHLY and CDR2 FYNNEI. V lost 7 bases, J lost 2 bases, and 5 bases stayed unmatched. The CDR3 loop spans 15 amino acids. The CDR3 DNA follows: TGTGCCAGCAAGACTCAGGGGGCTGGGGCCAACGTCCTGACTTTC. It yields the protein CASKTQGAGANVLTF.

The chain joins TRBV3-1 to TRBJ2-6; 7 nucleotides agree with TRBD2. The V segment lost 4 bases and the J segment 0 bases; nucleotides outside the gene matches: 6. CDR1 is LGHDT and CDR2 is YNNKEL in the germline V gene (reference sequence). The CDR3 contains 17 residues. The chain's CDR3 is CASSPTGTISGANVLTF. The CDR3 nucleotides read TGTGCCAGCAGCCCTACCGGGACTATCTCTGGGGCCAACGTCCTGACTTTC. The whole variable domain, remainder taken from reference TRBV3-1 and TRBJ2-6, is DTAVSQTPKYLVTQMGNDKSIKCEQNLGHDTMYWYKQDSKKFLKIMFSYNNKELIINETVPNRFSPKSPDKAHLNLHINSLELGDSAVYFCASSPTGTISGANVLTFGAGSRLTVL.

This chain links TRBV11-2 with TRBJ1-5; D might be TRBD1 (6 bases). The CDR3 spans 16 residues. Trimming cost V 5 bases and J 6 bases, with 20 bases left between them. The germline V gene encodes CDR1 SGHAT and CDR2 FQNNGV. The CDR3 protein is CASSHWVGGAGQPQHF. The CDR3 nucleotides read TGTGCCAGCAGCCATTGGGTTGGGGGGGCCGGTCAGCCCCAGCATTTT.

A few counts support this clonotype. The chain recombines TRBV30 with TRBJ1-5; 8 bases align to TRBD1. V trimming: 4 bases; J trimming: 3 bases; junction bases outside the gene matches: 5. Germline V lookup: CDR1 GTSNPN, CDR2 SVGIG (reference sequence). This CDR3 contains 14 residues. CDR3 residues: CAWKGQVFNQPQHF. The CDR3 DNA reads as TGTGCCTGGAAGGGACAGGTATTCAATCAGCCCCAGCATTTT.

Comments on this clonotype: A much larger clone lies one base from this, so it may be a read error. The chain uses TRBV12-3 or TRBV12-4 and TRBJ1-5; the match to TRBD1 covers 10 bases. There are 15 residues in the CDR3. V dropped 3 bases and J dropped 5; count of bases not matched to a gene: 4. The CDR3, as DNA: TGTGCCAGCAGTTTGGACAGGGGGATGCATCAGCCCCAGCATTTT. Residues: CASSLDRGMHQPQHF.

This clonotype was counted at least ten times. This sequence joins TRBV6-5 and TRBJ2-3; D call uncertain. This CDR3 has 13 amino acids. V lost 8 bases, J lost 2 bases, and 11 bases lay in between. The germline CDR1 and CDR2 sequences are MNHEY and SVGAGI. The CDR3 here is CASGQYLTDTQYF. The CDR3, as DNA: TGTGCCAGCGGCCAATATCTCACAGATACGCAGTATTTT.

As concerns this clonotype: A much larger clone differs by one base, so this may be a read error. The chain couples TRBV5-1 to TRBJ1-2; 8 nucleotides match TRBD1. The CDR3 length is 13 residues. The germline CDR1 and CDR2 sequences are SGHRS and YFSETQ. Written as DNA, the CDR3 is TGCGCCAGCAGGCCCGACAGGGGTTATGGCTGCACCTTC. Encoded protein: CASRPDRGYGCTF.

This rearrangement joins TRBV30 to TRBJ1-6, with D possibly TRBD1 on 6 matching bases. CDR1 and CDR2 (germline): GTSNPN, SVGIG (reference sequence). V was trimmed by 6 bases and J by 0 bases, leaving 12 bases between them. The CDR3 extends over 15 amino acids. For the CDR3, the DNA is TGTGCCTGCCGGGACAAAAGCTCCTATAATTCACCCCTCCACTTT. Protein sequence: CACRDKSSYNSPLHF. Using reference TRBV30 and TRBJ1-6 for the parts outside the CDR3, the full variable domain is SQTIHQWPATLVQPVGSPLSLECTVEGTSNPNLYWYRQAAGRGLQLLFYSVGIGQISSEVPQNLSASRPQDRQFILSSKKLLLSDSGFYLCACRDKSSYNSPLHFGNGTRLTVT.

This clonotype was observed a handful of times. This CDR3 is CATTPDYISGYTF. Written as DNA, the CDR3 is TGTGCCACCACCCCGGACTACATATCAGGCTACACCTTC. The rearrangement uses TRBV15 and TRBJ1-2; no definite D call. The V gene lost 7 bases and the J gene lost 8 bases, with 17 bases spanning the gap. This CDR3 has 13 residues. The V gene's germline CDR1 is LNHNV and CDR2 YYDKDF (reference sequence).

This clonotype has at least ten counts. V is TRBV20-1 and J is TRBJ1-5; 7 positions agree with TRBD1. CDR3 length: 13 residues. Germline V lookup: CDR1 DFQATT, CDR2 SNEGSKA (reference sequence). The ends lost 4 bases at V and 7 bases at J; junction bases unmatched: 7. CDR3 bases: TGCAGTGCTACGACAGGGCCGAGGCAGCCCCAGCATTTT. It codes for CSATTGPRQPQHF.

Remarks on this clonotype: A much more abundant neighbour one base away suggests this may be a read error. The genes are TRBV11-1 and TRBJ1-3; D may be TRBD1 (5 bases). The CDR3 runs 16 residues. Trimming stripped 1 base from V and 2 bases from J, with 12 bases between. Germline CDR1 and CDR2: SGHAT and FQDESV (reference sequence). CDR3 sequence reads: CASSLVSGTAGNTIYF. DNA of the CDR3: TGTGCCAGCAGCTTAGTATCCGGGACGGCTGGAAACACCATATATTTT.

The sample holds a few counts of this clonotype. The chain recombines TRBV7-9 with TRBJ2-2; D call uncertain. The CDR3 has 15 residues. Germline V gene data show CDR1 as SEHNR and CDR2 as FQNEAQ (reference sequence). Trimming removed 3 bases from V and 6 bases from J, with 14 bases in between. In DNA form, the CDR3 reads TGTGCCAGCAGCTTGAAGGGCATTGGGTCCGGGGAGCTGTTTTTT. The encoded protein is CASSLKGIGSGELFF.

This clonotype appeared a few times. With a much larger clone just one base away, this may be a read error. The rearrangement uses TRBV24-1 and TRBJ2-2; tentatively, D is TRBD2 (6 bases). The CDR3 has 14 amino acids. Germline V gives CDR1 KGHDR, CDR2 SFDVKD. The CDR3 region is CATSDRGIAGGLFF. The CDR3, as DNA: TGTGCCACCAGTGACCGGGGGATCGCCGGGGGGCTGTTTTTT.

This clonotype has just a few counts. The J gene is TRBJ1-1, the V gene TRBV6-5, with TRBD1 identical over 7 bases. The V segment lost 7 bases and the J segment 3 bases; nucleotides outside the gene matches: 17. The CDR3 is 17 amino acids. Per germline, CDR1 MNHEY and CDR2 SVGAGI. The CDR3, as DNA: TGTGCCAGCAATTATGGGAGGGGGCGTAATATTTACACTGAAGCTTTCTTT. Translating it yields CASNYGRGRNIYTEAFF.

This clonotype was counted at least ten times. The CDR3 is CSARDPGKGNTEAFF. CDR3 bases: TGCAGTGCTAGAGACCCAGGGAAAGGGAACACTGAAGCTTTCTTT. The chain combines TRBV20-1 with TRBJ1-1, with D tentatively TRBD1 (5 bases). This CDR3 is built from 15 residues. With 0 bases removed from V and 1 base from J, the gap between germline ends came to 12 bases. CDR1 and CDR2 (germline): DFQATT, SNEGSKA (reference sequence).

With regard to this clonotype: Just one base apart from a much larger clone, this may be a read error. V and J are TRBV11-2 and TRBJ2-4; 12 positions match TRBD2. The CDR3 spans 14 residues. Germline V gene data show CDR1 as SGHAT and CDR2 as FQNNGV. In DNA, the CDR3 is TGTGCCAACAGCTCCGGGACTAGCGGGAACATTCAGTACTTC. As protein: CANSSGTSGNIQYF.

This clonotype was seen many times. For the CDR3, the DNA is TGTGCCAGCAGCAGAGACATCAGGAGTTCACCCCTCCACTTT. It is translated as CASSRDIRSSPLHF. The rearrangement links TRBV6-1 to TRBJ1-6; D uncertain. V was pared by 6 bases and J by 9 bases, with 15 bases between. CDR3 length: 14 amino acids. The germline CDR1 and CDR2 sequences are MNHNS and SASEGT.

The J gene is TRBJ2-3, the V gene TRBV7-2; TRBD1 matches at 7 bases. Per the germline V gene, CDR1 is SGHTA and CDR2 is FQGNSA. Losses at the gene ends were 5 bases for V and 8 bases for J; bases not matched to a gene: 4. This CDR3 region has 12 residues. CDR3 coding DNA: TGTGCCAGCAGCGTGGGACAGTCTACGCAGTATTTT. As protein: CASSVGQSTQYF.

The chain uses TRBV24-1 and TRBJ1-4; possible D gene TRBD1, 5 bases. CDR3 length: 16 amino acids. CDR1 and CDR2 from the germline V gene are KGHDR and SFDVKD. V gave up 4 bases and J gave up 4 bases, with 15 bases separating them. The DNA of the CDR3 is TGTGCCACCAGTGACACAGCGGGGCAGGGTAATGAAAAACTGTTTTTT. This sequence encodes CATSDTAGQGNEKLFF.

In its sample, this clonotype was seen many times. The rearrangement uses TRBV7-9 and TRBJ2-7; TRBD2 matches 9 bases. V was clipped by 5 bases and J by 3 bases; unmatched bases: 5. This CDR3 is built from 14 residues. Per germline, CDR1 SEHNR and CDR2 FQNEAQ (reference sequence). The DNA for the CDR3 is TGTGCCAGCAGCCGAGCGGGGGGCGGCTACGAGCAGTACTTC. It yields the protein CASSRAGGGYEQYF.